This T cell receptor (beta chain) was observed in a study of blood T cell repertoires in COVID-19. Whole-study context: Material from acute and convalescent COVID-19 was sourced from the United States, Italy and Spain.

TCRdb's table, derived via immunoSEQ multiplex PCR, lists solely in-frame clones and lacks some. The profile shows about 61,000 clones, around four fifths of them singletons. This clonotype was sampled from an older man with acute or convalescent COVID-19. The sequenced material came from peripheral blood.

CDR3 protein: CASSLRDRGPEGYTF. The CDR3 bases are TGTGCCAGCAGCTTAAGGGACAGGGGGCCTGAGGGCTACACCTTC. The rearrangement joins TRBV11-1 to TRBJ1-2, with 12 bases that match TRBD1. The CDR3 totals 15 residues. The V gene end was trimmed by 2 bases and the J gene end by 8 bases; junction bases not matched to a gene: 6. Per the germline V gene, CDR1 is SGHAT and CDR2 is FQDESV (reference sequence).